Below, one T cell receptor beta chain is given with its context. Its antigen is currently unknown. A much larger clone is a single base away; this may be a read error. The germline V and J ends were trimmed by 6 bases and 4 bases, with 18 bases remaining between them. Germline V gene lookup returns CDR1 SGHTA and CDR2 FQGNSA. The CDR3 is made up of 15 amino acids. Next came a second PCR, run for about 7 to 12 cycles, which used a sample-barcoded 5' primer along with a J-beta primer mix. TCRdb called the 5' RACE reads again in MiXCR, with one record for every CDR3 protein. The table shows around 900,000 distinct CDR3 sequences, with roughly 51% occurring only once. This record belongs to a study of blood T cells in healthy people across ages. Study conclusions and caveats: Observed TCR beta diversity per million T cells went down as age went up. This fall followed a roughly linear course with age. It was held that the diversity estimates obtained from one million T cells were underestimates.

Sequencing used blood. The receptor comes from a woman between 55 and 75 years old in good health. The chain employs TRBV7-2 and TRBJ1-1, with D tentatively TRBD1 (6 bases). The CDR3 DNA reads TGTGCCAGCAGGATAACCACGGGGGCAGGCACTGAAGCTTTCTTT. Residues: CASRITTGAGTEAFF.